This is a list of T cell receptor beta chains from one sample in a study of shared clonotypes between healthy human individuals. Clones were read by immunoSEQ multiplex PCR, and TCRdb kept only the in-frame ones, dropping some. Of millions of clones listed, more than 90% were seen once; the top ten hold about 0.13%. Sequenced input: naive CD4+ T cells sorted from blood. The source is a man between 18 and 35 years old in good health. The CDR3 runs from the conserved cysteine through the conserved F or W. Fields, in order: D gene, V gene, clone size, J gene, CDR3 DNA, CDR3 protein. A D gene is named only where the DNA matches it firmly. Where a row states a size, it is once, few, many or the class of an expanded clone; other rows omit it.

.	TRBV5-6	.	TRBJ2-7	TGTGCCAGCAGCTCCCCGGGGCCCCTAAGTTACGAGCAGTACTTC	CASSSPGPLSYEQYF
.	TRBV12-1	.	TRBJ1-1	TGTGCCAGCAGCTTTGGTTTCCGGCCCGGAGGGTTCAGCACTGAAGCTTTCTTT	CASSFGFRPGGFSTEAFF
.	TRBV5-1	.	TRBJ1-1	TGCGCCAGCAGTATACAGGCGAACACTGAAGCTTTCTTT	CASSIQANTEAFF
.	TRBV5-1	.	TRBJ2-3	TGCGCCAGCAGCTTGGCCGTGGACCATACGCAGTATTTT	CASSLAVDHTQYF
TRBD2	TRBV7-2	.	TRBJ2-3	TGTGCCAGCAGCTTAGGGCTAGCGGGGGGGGATACGCAGTATTTT	CASSLGLAGGDTQYF
TRBD1	TRBV7-2	.	TRBJ1-6	TGTGCCAGCAGCCTACGGGGACAGGGAAGTTCACCCCTCCACTTT	CASSLRGQGSSPLHF
.	TRBV6-6	.	TRBJ2-7	TGTGCCAGCAGTTCAAGGGGCGACGAGCAGTACTTC	CASSSRGDEQYF
.	TRBV11-2	.	TRBJ2-7	TGTGCCAGCAGCCCACCGGGACATCTCTACGAGCAGTACTTC	CASSPPGHLYEQYF
.	TRBV7-2	.	TRBJ2-5	TGTGCCAGCAGCGGGCACGAGGGAGAGACCCAGTACTTC	CASSGHEGETQYF
.	TRBV18	.	TRBJ2-7	TGTGCCAGCTCCCCCCAGGGGACGAACTACGAGCAGTACTTC	CASSPQGTNYEQYF
TRBD2	TRBV10-3	.	TRBJ2-1	TGTGCCATCAGTGGTAGCGGGGAGTCCTACAATGAGCAGTTCTTC	CAISGSGESYNEQFF
.	TRBV4-3	.	TRBJ2-7	TGCGCCAGCAGCCTGGGTAGGGGATCCTACGAGCAGTACTTC	CASSLGRGSYEQYF
.	TRBV30	once	TRBJ1-5	TGTGCCTGGGGGAGGGGTCAGCCCCAGCATTTT	CAWGRGQPQHF
.	TRBV7-8	.	TRBJ1-5	TGTGCCAGCAGCTTAAACGGGCAGGGGCCCCAGCATTTT	CASSLNGQGPQHF
TRBD1	TRBV5-6	.	TRBJ1-2	TGTGCCAGCAGCGTTTGGGACAGGGACTATGGCTACACCTTC	CASSVWDRDYGYTF
TRBD2	TRBV10-1	.	TRBJ2-7	TGCGCCAGCAGGGGGACTAGACCAACCGGCTCCTACGAGCAGTACTTC	CASRGTRPTGSYEQYF
.	TRBV11-2	.	TRBJ2-3	TGTGCCAGCAGCTTAGGTAAGGGAGATACGCAGTATTTT	CASSLGKGDTQYF
.	TRBV4-3	.	TRBJ2-1	TGCGCCAGCAGCCGCGTCCAGGGGAATGAGCAGTTCTTC	CASSRVQGNEQFF
.	TRBV27	.	TRBJ2-7	TGTGCCAGCAGTTTACAGGGGAGGTCCTACGAGCAGTACTTC	CASSLQGRSYEQYF
TRBD1	TRBV25-1	.	TRBJ1-2	TGTGCCAGCAGTGTGGGACAGGGACGGAACTATGGCTACACCTTC	CASSVGQGRNYGYTF
.	TRBV18	.	TRBJ2-5	TGTGCCAGCTCACCAACCCAGGGCCAAGAGACCCAGTACTTC	CASSPTQGQETQYF
.	TRBV5-4	.	TRBJ1-1	TGTGCCAGCAGCTTGGAGGCGGGGGCATCTGAAGCTTTCTTT	CASSLEAGASEAFF
.	TRBV5-4	.	TRBJ1-1	TGTGCCAGCAGCTTGGATAGGGGGGATCCTGCTTTCTTT	CASSLDRGDPAFF
TRBD1	TRBV18	.	TRBJ1-2	TGTGCCAGCTCACCCTCCCCCGGGACAGGTATCTATGGCTACACCTTC	CASSPSPGTGIYGYTF